This TCR beta chain derives from a study of cytomegalovirus exposure and HLA in healthy donors. Study conclusions and caveats: Some segments of the V type, notably TRBV6-2 and TRBV6-3, were excluded as indistinguishable.

Germline V gene data show CDR1 as SGHTA and CDR2 as FQGNSA. The CDR3 has 14 residues. Trimming took 5 bases from V and 4 from J; bases not matched to a gene: 6. Worth noting for this clone: Its specificity is not known.

The PCR used 60 Vbeta and 13 Jbeta primers. Produced via immunoSEQ multiplex PCR; TCRdb's table is partial and in-frame only. The table lists 180,000 or so clones, 65% to 85% of them singletons, with 4.5% to 5.5% in the top ten. This TCR derives from a woman in her 50s in good health and CMV-seropositive. The sample comprised PBMCs. V usage is TRBV7-2 and J usage is TRBJ1-2; 8 nucleotides align to TRBD1. The CDR3 DNA sequence: TGTGCCAGCAGCGGCCCGGGACAGGTCTATGGCTACACCTTC. It codes for CASSGPGQVYGYTF.